This passage covers 10 T cell receptor beta chains from one sample sequenced in a study of CD8+CD57+ T cells in acquired aplastic anemia listed by TCRdb under 2018. Sequencer: Illumina HiSeq 2000. Genomic DNA was used as template for profiling of TCR beta VDJ combinations and CDR3 sequences. TCRdb trimmed public reads at Q25 via fastp, called clones via MiXCR and kept in-frame beta chains. CDR3 protein sequences are deduplicated, and each keeps its most common genes and DNA. This sample has 180,000 or so distinct CDR3 sequences in its table, and approximately 48% of those were observed once. The ten largest clones represent roughly 1.8% of the sample. Expansion of CD8+CD57+ cells had been shown by flow cytometry in the patients chosen for sequencing. Sample: sorted CD4+, CD8+, or CD8+CD57+ T cells (not recorded which) from PBMCs. The receptors originated from a human donor with aplastic anemia.

The chain recombines TRBV2 with TRBJ1-2, with D maybe TRBD1 (5 bases). The germline V gene encodes CDR1 SNHLY and CDR2 FYNNEI. The CDR3 sequence is 12 residues long. Trimming cost V 6 bases and J 2 bases, with 7 bases left between them. DNA of the CDR3: TGTGCCAGCAGGGGACGGAACTATGGCTACACCTTC. This sequence encodes CASRGRNYGYTF. The full variable domain, with the rest looked up from reference TRBV2 and TRBJ1-2, is EPEVTQTPSHQVTQMGQEVILRCVPISNHLYFYWYRQILGQKVEFLVSFYNNEISEKSEIFDDQFSVERPDGSNFTLKIRSTKLEDSAMYFCASRGRNYGYTFGSGTRLTVV.

This clonotype was found many times. The chain links TRBV12-3 or TRBV12-4 to TRBJ1-4; 9 bases line up with TRBD1. The length of the CDR3 is 14 residues. V lost 5 bases, J lost 6 bases, and 4 bases stayed unmatched. CDR3 bases: TGTGCCAGCAGTCCGGGACAGGGAGATGAAAAACTGTTTTTT. It specifies CASSPGQGDEKLFF.

The rearrangement uses TRBV24-1 and TRBJ2-1; TRBD2 might be the D (7 bases). Germline V CDR1 and CDR2: KGHDR, SFDVKD. The CDR3 covers 15 residues. Trimming shortened V by 6 bases and J by 4 bases, and 15 bases separated the two germline ends. The CDR3 here is CATSMPGGPYNEQFF. In nucleotides, the CDR3 is TGTGCCACCAGTATGCCCGGGGGGCCTTACAATGAGCAGTTCTTC.

CDR3 sequence (DNA): TGCGCCAGCAGCCCCGCAGTGGACACTGAAGCTTTCTTT. The encoded protein is CASSPAVDTEAFF. The gene calls are TRBV5-1 and TRBJ1-1; D is uncertain. In germline, CDR1 is SGHRS, CDR2 YFSETQ. Deletions cut 4 bases from V and 3 bases from J, with 10 bases between. CDR3 length equals 13 residues.

This clonotype appeared many times. The rearrangement uses TRBV7-9 and TRBJ2-1; 9 bases agree with TRBD1. From germline, CDR1 is SEHNR and CDR2 FQNEAQ (reference sequence). The CDR3 is 14 amino acids. V was clipped by 1 base and J by 5 bases; unmatched bases: 0. For the CDR3, the DNA is TGTGCCAGCAGCTTAGGGACAGGGGACAATGAGCAGTTCTTC. Translated, it gives CASSLGTGDNEQFF.

Ten or more counts support this clonotype. This chain links TRBV7-9 with TRBJ2-3; D tentatively reads TRBD1 or TRBD2 (6 bases each). Trimming pared 5 bases from V and 0 bases from J, leaving 15 bases between. This CDR3 comprises 16 residues. CDR1 and CDR2 (germline): SEHNR, FQNEAQ (reference sequence). CDR3 sequence: CASSAWGRGSTDTQYF. CDR3 in DNA: TGTGCCAGCAGCGCCTGGGGGCGGGGTAGCACAGATACGCAGTATTTT.

The chain employs TRBV10-3 and TRBJ1-1; 8 bases are shared with TRBD1. The CDR3 length is 16 residues. After removal of 2 bases from V and 0 bases from J, the junction contained 5 bases not matched to a gene. Germline V gene lookup returns CDR1 ENHRY and CDR2 SYGVKD. CDR3 sequence: CAISEPDRGMNTEAFF. Here the CDR3 DNA reads TGTGCCATCAGTGAGCCCGACAGGGGAATGAACACTGAAGCTTTCTTT.

This rearrangement joins TRBV4-1 to TRBJ2-7, with TRBD2 as a possible D gene (6 bases). V was trimmed by 1 base and J by 7 bases, leaving 11 bases between them. CDR3 length: 13 amino acids. Looked up from germline, CDR1 is MGHRA and CDR2 is YSYEKL. For the CDR3, the DNA is TGCGCCAGCAGCCAAGCACGGGAGATGGAGCAGTACTTC. Translated: CASSQAREMEQYF.

This clonotype was picked up many times. CDR3 amino acids: CATQGQGKQFF. The CDR3 coding sequence is TGTGCCACCCAGGGACAGGGTAAGCAGTTCTTC. The V gene is TRBV10-3, the J gene TRBJ2-1, with TRBD1 matching over 9 bases. From germline, CDR1 is ENHRY and CDR2 SYGVKD. The junction had 6 bases not matched to a gene; V was cut back by 10 bases and J by 11 bases. There are 11 residues in the CDR3.

The chain links TRBV24-1 to TRBJ2-2, with D tentatively TRBD1 (5 bases). Germline V gene lookup returns CDR1 KGHDR and CDR2 SFDVKD. The length of the CDR3 is 15 residues. Trimming removed 5 bases at V and 4 bases at J, with 13 bases between. The CDR3 spells CATSGTGYGTGELFF. In DNA, the CDR3 is TGTGCCACCAGTGGAACAGGTTACGGCACCGGGGAGCTGTTTTTT.